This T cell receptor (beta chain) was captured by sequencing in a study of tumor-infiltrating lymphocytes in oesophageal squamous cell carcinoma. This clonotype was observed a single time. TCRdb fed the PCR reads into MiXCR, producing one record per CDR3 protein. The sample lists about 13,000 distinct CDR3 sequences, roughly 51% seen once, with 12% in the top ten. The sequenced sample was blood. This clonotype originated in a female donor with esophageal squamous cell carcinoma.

CDR3 sequence reads: CASSLQMGSPLHF. For the CDR3, the DNA is TGTGCCAGCAGCTTACAGATGGGTTCACCCCTCCACTTT. The chain uses TRBV7-2 and TRBJ1-5; D ambiguous. The J call may not be correct, given that the DNA end is closer to TRBJ1-6. The CDR3 consists of 13 residues. Germline V lookup: CDR1 SGHTA, CDR2 FQGNSA.